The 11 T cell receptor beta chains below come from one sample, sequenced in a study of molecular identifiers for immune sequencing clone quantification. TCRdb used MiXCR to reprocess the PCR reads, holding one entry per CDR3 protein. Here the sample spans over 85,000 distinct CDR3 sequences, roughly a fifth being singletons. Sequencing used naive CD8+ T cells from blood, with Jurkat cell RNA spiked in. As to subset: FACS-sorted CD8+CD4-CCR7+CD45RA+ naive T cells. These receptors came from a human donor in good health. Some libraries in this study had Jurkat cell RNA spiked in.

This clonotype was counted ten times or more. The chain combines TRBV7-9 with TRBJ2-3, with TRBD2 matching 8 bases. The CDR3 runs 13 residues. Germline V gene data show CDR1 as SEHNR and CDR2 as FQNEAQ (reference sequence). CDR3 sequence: CTSAGGLKDTQYF. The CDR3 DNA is TGTACTTCGGCGGGAGGACTTAAAGATACGCAGTATTTT.

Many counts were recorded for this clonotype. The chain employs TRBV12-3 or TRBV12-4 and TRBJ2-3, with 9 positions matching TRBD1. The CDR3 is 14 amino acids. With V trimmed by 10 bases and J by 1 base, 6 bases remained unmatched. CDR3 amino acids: CAITQGARTDTQYF. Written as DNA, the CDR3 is TGTGCCATCACACAGGGGGCTCGCACAGATACGCAGTATTTT.

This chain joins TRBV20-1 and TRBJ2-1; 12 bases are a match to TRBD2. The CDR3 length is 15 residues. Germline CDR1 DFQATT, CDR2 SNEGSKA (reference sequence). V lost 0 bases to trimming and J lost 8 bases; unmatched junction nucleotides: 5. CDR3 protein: CSARDLTSGSYEQFF. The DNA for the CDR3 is TGCAGTGCTAGAGATTTGACTAGCGGGAGCTATGAGCAGTTCTTC.

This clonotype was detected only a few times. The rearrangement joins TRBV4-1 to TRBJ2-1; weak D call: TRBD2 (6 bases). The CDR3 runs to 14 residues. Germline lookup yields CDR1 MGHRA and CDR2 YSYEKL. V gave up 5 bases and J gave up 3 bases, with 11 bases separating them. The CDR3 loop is CASSSGGIYNEQFF. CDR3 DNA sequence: TGCGCCAGCAGCTCCGGGGGTATCTACAATGAGCAGTTCTTC.

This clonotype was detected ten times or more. The CDR3 nucleotides read TGCAGCGTTGAATTTCCAGCGGGGGTAGAGACCCAGTACTTC. It codes for CSVEFPAGVETQYF. The J gene is TRBJ2-5, the V gene TRBV29-1, with 8 bases identical to TRBD2. Trimming at V came to 2 bases and at J to 4 bases, leaving 6 bases not matched to a gene. The CDR3 contains 14 residues. Germline V gene data show CDR1 as SQVTM and CDR2 as ANQGSEA.

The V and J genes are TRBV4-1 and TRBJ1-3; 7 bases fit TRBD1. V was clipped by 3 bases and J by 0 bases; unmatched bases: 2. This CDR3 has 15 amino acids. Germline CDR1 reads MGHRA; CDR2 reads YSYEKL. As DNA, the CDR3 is TGCGCCAGCAGCCAGGGACAGTTCTCTGGAAACACCATATATTTT. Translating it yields CASSQGQFSGNTIYF.

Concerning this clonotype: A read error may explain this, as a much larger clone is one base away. In nucleotides, the CDR3 is TGTGCCTGGAGGTCGCCCGTTGGGCAGCCAAATCAGCCCCAGCATTTT. Translating it yields CAWRSPVGQPNQPQHF. The chain uses TRBV30 and TRBJ1-5; D is undetermined. V dropped 3 bases and J dropped 4 bases, with 19 bases sitting between them. The V gene's germline CDR1 is GTSNPN and CDR2 SVGIG (reference sequence). CDR3 length: 16 residues.

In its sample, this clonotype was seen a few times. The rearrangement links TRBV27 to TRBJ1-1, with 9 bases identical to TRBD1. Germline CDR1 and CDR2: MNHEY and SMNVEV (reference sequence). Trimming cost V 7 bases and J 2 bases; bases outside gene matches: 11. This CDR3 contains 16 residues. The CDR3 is CASKAGTGFINTEAFF. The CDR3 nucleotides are TGTGCCAGCAAGGCTGGGACAGGGTTTATTAACACTGAAGCTTTCTTT.

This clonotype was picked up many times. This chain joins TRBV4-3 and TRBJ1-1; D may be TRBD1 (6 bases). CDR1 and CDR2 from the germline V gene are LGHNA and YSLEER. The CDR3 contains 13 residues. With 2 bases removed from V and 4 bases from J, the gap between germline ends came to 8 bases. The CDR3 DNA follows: TGCGCCAGCAGCCAAACAGGGTCCACTGAAGCTTTCTTT. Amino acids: CASSQTGSTEAFF.

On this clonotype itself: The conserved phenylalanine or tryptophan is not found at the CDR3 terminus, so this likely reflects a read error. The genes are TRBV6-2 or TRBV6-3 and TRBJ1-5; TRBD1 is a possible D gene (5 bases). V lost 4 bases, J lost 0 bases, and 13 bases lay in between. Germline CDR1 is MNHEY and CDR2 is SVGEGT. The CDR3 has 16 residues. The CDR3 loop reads CASSLSGENSNQPQHL. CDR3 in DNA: TGTGCCAGCAGTTTGTCGGGGGAAAATAGCAATCAGCCCCAGCATCTT.

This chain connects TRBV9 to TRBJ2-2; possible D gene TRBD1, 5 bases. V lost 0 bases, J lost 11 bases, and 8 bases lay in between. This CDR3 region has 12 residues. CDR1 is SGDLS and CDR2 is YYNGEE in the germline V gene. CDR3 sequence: CASSVVQGELFF. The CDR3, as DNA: TGTGCCAGCAGCGTAGTTCAGGGAGAGCTGTTTTTT.